This T cell receptor (beta chain) was obtained from a study of blood T cell repertoires in COVID-19. Across the study: Researchers got acute and convalescent COVID-19 samples from the United States, Italy and Spain.

TCRdb's table, derived via immunoSEQ multiplex PCR, lists solely in-frame clones and lacks some. This table has about 82,000 clones, about 74% appearing once. This CDR3 spans 15 amino acids. Germline-derived CDR1 and CDR2 are SGHNT and YYREEE (reference sequence). V was pared by 2 bases and J by 2 bases, with 7 bases of the junction left unmatched. Material: peripheral blood. The source of this sequence is a human donor with acute or convalescent COVID-19. The donor label of this sample is uncertain. The rearrangement joins TRBV5-4 to TRBJ2-7, with 7 bases that match TRBD1. CDR3 DNA: TGTGCCAGCAGCTTATATGGACAGGCCCCCTACGAGCAGTACTTC. It yields the protein CASSLYGQAPYEQYF.